These 25 T cell receptor beta chains share one sample of origin, sequenced in a study of T cells in Graves' hyperthyroidism and ophthalmopathy. It was RNA transcripts that yielded the amplified TCR beta CDR3 regions. HTBI primers drove first-round RT-PCR of the TCR CDR3. TCRdb processed the multiplex PCR reads anew with MiXCR; each CDR3 protein has one entry. In the table there are 250,000 to 300,000 distinct CDR3 sequences, roughly an eighth of which are singletons. The sequenced material came from blood. These receptors were obtained from a woman in her forties with Graves' hyperthyroidism.

This clonotype was observed many times. The chain combines TRBV24-1 with TRBJ2-2; D gene ambiguous. In germline, CDR1 is KGHDR, CDR2 SFDVKD. V lost 4 bases to trimming and J lost 4 bases, with 6 bases between them. The CDR3 consists of 13 residues. Here the CDR3 reads CATSEYSTGELFF. CDR3 sequence (DNA): TGTGCCACCAGTGAATACAGCACCGGGGAGCTGTTTTTT.

At least ten counts were recorded for this clonotype. V gene TRBV30 combines with J gene TRBJ2-5, with D possibly being TRBD2 (7 bases). With 2 bases removed from V and 5 bases from J, the gap between germline ends came to 15 bases. The CDR3 runs to 14 residues. Germline CDR1 is GTSNPN and CDR2 is SVGIG (reference sequence). DNA for the CDR3: TGTGCCTGGAGTTTGGGGGCGGGAGATGAGACCCAGTACTTC. Amino acids: CAWSLGAGDETQYF.

This clonotype showed up just a few times. V usage is TRBV28 and J usage is TRBJ2-2, with D perhaps assigned TRBD1 or TRBD2 (5 bases each). The CDR3 extends over 14 amino acids. V dropped 7 bases and J dropped 7 bases, with 16 bases sitting between them. In germline, CDR1 is MDHEN, CDR2 SYDVKM. The CDR3 bases are TGTGCCAGCACCCTTGGGGGAATGGGCGGGGAGCTGTTTTTT. Translating it yields CASTLGGMGGELFF.

The V gene is TRBV7-9, the J gene TRBJ1-1, with TRBD1 as a possible D gene (6 bases). The V gene lost 2 bases and the J gene lost 1 base, with 14 bases spanning the gap. The V gene's germline CDR1 is SEHNR and CDR2 FQNEAQ (reference sequence). The CDR3 extends over 16 amino acids. CDR3 nucleotide sequence: TGTGCCAGCAGCTTATTTGTAACAGGGCAGAACACTGAAGCTTTCTTT. It encodes CASSLFVTGQNTEAFF.

There are many counts of this clonotype. This chain joins TRBV6-1 and TRBJ1-2, with no clear D. Germline CDR1 and CDR2: MNHNS and SASEGT. V was shortened by 7 bases and J by 6 bases, with 21 bases between the two germline ends. This CDR3 has 15 amino acids. The CDR3 region is CASKLMGVGQDGYTF. DNA of the CDR3: TGTGCCAGCAAATTAATGGGAGTGGGCCAGGATGGCTACACCTTC.

This clonotype was recorded a few times. The chain has TRBV20-1 and TRBJ2-1; D may be TRBD2 (6 bases). The V gene's germline CDR1 is DFQATT and CDR2 SNEGSKA (reference sequence). The CDR3 is made up of 16 amino acids. V lost 0 bases to trimming and J lost 6 bases, with 18 bases between them. In DNA, the CDR3 is TGCAGTGCTAGAGATCGGAGGAGGGAGTCAAGCAATGAGCAGTTCTTC. Its translation: CSARDRRRESSNEQFF.

The rearrangement joins TRBV28 to TRBJ2-7; tentatively, D is TRBD1 (7 bases). The V and J ends lost 6 bases and 4 bases respectively, with 16 bases between them. The CDR3 consists of 14 residues. Per germline, CDR1 MDHEN and CDR2 SYDVKM. The CDR3 sequence: CASSRGTVPYEQYF. CDR3 nucleotide sequence: TGTGCCAGCAGCCGCGGGACAGTTCCTTACGAGCAGTACTTC.

V gene TRBV24-1 combines with J gene TRBJ2-1; 11 bases match TRBD2. This CDR3 is 13 amino acids long. With 10 bases clipped from V and 6 bases from J, the junction kept 4 bases outside the gene matches. Germline V gene sequence: CDR1 KGHDR, CDR2 SFDVKD. CDR3: CATSGRAINEQFF. For the CDR3, the DNA is TGTGCCACTAGCGGGAGGGCCATCAATGAGCAGTTCTTC.

This clonotype has at least ten counts. The chain has TRBV6-1 and TRBJ1-6; 7 bases line up with TRBD1. V trimming: 1 base; J trimming: 9 bases; junction bases outside the gene matches: 6. Germline V gives CDR1 MNHNS, CDR2 SASEGT. The CDR3 consists of 15 residues. CDR3 protein: CASSEGRGGSSPLHF. In DNA form, the CDR3 reads TGTGCCAGCAGTGAAGGCAGGGGGGGGAGTTCACCCCTCCACTTT.

A remark on this clonotype: It may be a read error: a sequence one base away is much more abundant. The conserved final phenylalanine or tryptophan is absent from the CDR3, which likely points to a read error. The chain couples TRBV6-1 to TRBJ1-2; no clear D. The V and J ends lost 4 bases and 6 bases respectively, with 12 bases between them. Germline values: CDR1 MNHNS, CDR2 SASEGT. There are 13 residues in the CDR3. This CDR3 is CASSGEGVDGYTL. In DNA, the CDR3 is TGTGCCAGCAGTGGCGAAGGAGTCGATGGCTACACCCTC.

This clonotype was seen many times. This rearrangement joins TRBV28 to TRBJ2-7; 9 nucleotides align to TRBD1. V was pared by 6 bases and J by 3 bases, with 15 bases of the junction left unmatched. This CDR3 spans 17 amino acids. Germline lookup yields CDR1 MDHEN and CDR2 SYDVKM. The DNA for the CDR3 is TGTGCCAGCAGCCCGCCGGACGGGACAGGGATTTACTACGAGCAGTACTTC. This codes for CASSPPDGTGIYYEQYF.

This clonotype was counted ten times or more. This chain uses TRBV6-1 with TRBJ2-1; 7 bases match TRBD2. V gave up 4 bases and J gave up 7 bases; unmatched junction bases: 13. The CDR3 covers 16 residues. Germline CDR1 and CDR2: MNHNS and SASEGT. CDR3 amino acids: CASSGPGTTLGNEQFF. DNA of the CDR3: TGTGCCAGCAGTGGACCCGGGACTACCCTAGGAAATGAGCAGTTCTTC.

This clonotype was recorded many times. J is TRBJ2-7 and V is TRBV10-3; TRBD1 aligns across 8 bases. Germline CDR1 reads ENHRY; CDR2 reads SYGVKD. V dropped 2 bases and J dropped 9; count of bases not matched to a gene: 6. The CDR3 totals 13 residues. As DNA, the CDR3 is TGTGCCATCAGTGAGCCTACAGGGGGAGTGCAGTACTTC. This gives the protein CAISEPTGGVQYF.

This clonotype was counted a few times. The chain carries TRBV7-9 and TRBJ2-5; 9 nucleotides agree with TRBD2. The length of the CDR3 is 16 residues. Losses at the gene ends were 4 bases for V and 4 bases for J; bases not matched to a gene: 10. Germline values: CDR1 SEHNR, CDR2 FQNEAQ (reference sequence). CDR3 nucleotides: TGTGCCAGCAGCTCAACCGTAGCGGGAGAGTCAGAGACCCAGTACTTC. This sequence encodes CASSSTVAGESETQYF.

This clonotype was observed a few times. The chain couples TRBV6-1 to TRBJ2-3; the D call may be TRBD1 or TRBD2 (5 bases each). Germline-derived CDR1 and CDR2 are MNHNS and SASEGT. With 10 bases removed from V and 1 base from J, the gap between germline ends came to 27 bases. The CDR3 covers 18 residues. Here the CDR3 reads CATLLWGSLRRGTDTQYF. The CDR3 DNA reads as TGTGCCACCCTCCTGTGGGGGAGTCTGAGAAGGGGCACAGATACGCAGTATTTT.

Note on this clonotype: A much larger clone differs by one base, so this may be a read error. The chain carries TRBV10-3 and TRBJ1-6; D gene uncertain. The CDR3 loop spans 15 amino acids. CDR1 and CDR2 from the germline V gene are ENHRY and SYGVKD. DNA of the CDR3: TGTGCCAGCAGTGAATGGACCGCCCGGCAGCGAAATATCCACTTT. It encodes CASSEWTARQRNIHF.

This clonotype has at least ten counts. The V and J genes are TRBV3-1 and TRBJ1-1; unclear D gene. The CDR3 extends over 13 amino acids. Germline CDR1 reads LGHDT; CDR2 reads YNNKEL (reference sequence). Trimming pared 0 bases from V and 5 bases from J, leaving 7 bases between. The CDR3 nucleotides are TGTGCCAGCAGCCAAGAGGGGAGGACTGAAGCTTTCTTT. Protein sequence: CASSQEGRTEAFF.

For this clonotype: It may be a read error: a sequence one base away is much more abundant. The chain combines TRBV2 with TRBJ1-4, with D perhaps matching TRBD1 (5 bases). CDR3 length equals 14 residues. V lost 7 bases and J 8 bases, leaving 17 bases between the germline ends. The germline V gene has CDR1 SNHLY and CDR2 FYNNEI. CDR3 nucleotide sequence: TGTGCCAGCAATGAGCAGGGCTCGGAAGAAAAACTGTTTTTT. This gives the protein CASNEQGSEEKLFF.

The table lists this clonotype with a few counts. The V call is TRBV14, the J call TRBJ1-1; no reliable D call. V was trimmed by 0 bases and J by 4 bases, leaving 6 bases between them. This CDR3 is built from 13 residues. Germline CDR1 SGHDN, CDR2 FVKESK. The CDR3 nucleotides are TGTGCCAGCAGCCAAGAAGGGATCACTGAAGCTTTCTTT. Translating it yields CASSQEGITEAFF.

The V and J genes are TRBV18 and TRBJ2-3; D is perhaps TRBD1 (6 bases). The germline V gene has CDR1 KGHSH and CDR2 LQKENI. With 3 bases removed from V and 2 bases from J, the gap between germline ends came to 12 bases. The CDR3 contains 15 residues. Here the CDR3 DNA reads TGTGCCAGCTCACCCGGACAGTCGATCACAGATACGCAGTATTTT. The encoded protein is CASSPGQSITDTQYF.

This clonotype was counted at least ten times. The gene calls are TRBV19 and TRBJ2-5; TRBD2 matches at 10 bases. The CDR3 is 15 amino acids. Germline V gene lookup returns CDR1 LNHDA and CDR2 SQIVND (reference sequence). J gave up 1 base and V 4 bases, and 3 bases lay outside the gene matches. The CDR3 DNA is TGTGCCAGTAGTACCGGACTAGCGGTCCAAGAGACCCAGTACTTC. This codes for CASSTGLAVQETQYF.

This clonotype came up a few times. This chain uses TRBV6-1 with TRBJ2-3; D not resolved. CDR1 and CDR2 from the germline V gene are MNHNS and SASEGT. The CDR3 sequence is 14 residues long. Trimming removed 5 bases at V and 3 bases at J, with 12 bases between. CDR3 nucleotides: TGTGCCAGCAGTTACGCGCAGATAACAGATACGCAGTATTTT. Amino acid sequence: CASSYAQITDTQYF.

This clonotype was counted ten times or more. The gene calls are TRBV7-9 and TRBJ2-3, with D hard to call. V shed 8 bases and J shed 2 bases, with 5 bases lying between them. CDR3 length equals 11 residues. The germline V gene has CDR1 SEHNR and CDR2 FQNEAQ (reference sequence). The CDR3 nucleotides read TGTGCCAGCGCAAACACAGATACGCAGTATTTT. It yields the protein CASANTDTQYF.

This clonotype was observed at least ten times. The chain couples TRBV9 to TRBJ2-7, with TRBD2 as a possible D gene (6 bases). The CDR3 has 18 amino acids. The germline V gene encodes CDR1 SGDLS and CDR2 YYNGEE. Trimming removed 0 bases from V and 6 bases from J, with 25 bases in between. The CDR3 reads CASSVEGSFGPGDGEQYF. Written as DNA, the CDR3 is TGTGCCAGCAGCGTAGAGGGCTCCTTCGGACCGGGGGACGGCGAGCAGTACTTC. Full variable domain (outside the CDR3, taken from reference TRBV9 and TRBJ2-7): DSGVTQTPKHLITATGQRVTLRCSPRSGDLSVYWYQQSLDQGLQFLIQYYNGEERAKGNILERFSAQQFPDLHSELNLSSLELGDSALYFCASSVEGSFGPGDGEQYFGPGTRLTVT.

This clonotype came up many times. V usage is TRBV10-2 and J usage is TRBJ1-5; no definite D call. The V and J ends lost 6 bases and 5 bases respectively, with 11 bases between them. Germline V lookup: CDR1 WSHSY, CDR2 SAAADI. The CDR3 covers 13 residues. The CDR3 DNA sequence: TGCGCCAGCAGCCACGGGCTTTATCAGCCCCAGCATTTT. It codes for CASSHGLYQPQHF.